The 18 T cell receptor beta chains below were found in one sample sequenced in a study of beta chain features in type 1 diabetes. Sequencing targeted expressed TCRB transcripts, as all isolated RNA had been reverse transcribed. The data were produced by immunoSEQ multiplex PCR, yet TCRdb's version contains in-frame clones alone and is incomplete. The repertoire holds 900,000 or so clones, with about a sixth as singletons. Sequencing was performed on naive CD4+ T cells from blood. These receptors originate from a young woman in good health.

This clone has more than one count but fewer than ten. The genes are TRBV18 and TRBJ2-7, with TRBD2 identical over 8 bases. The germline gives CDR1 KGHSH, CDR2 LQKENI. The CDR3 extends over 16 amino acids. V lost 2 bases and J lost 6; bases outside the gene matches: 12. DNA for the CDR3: TGTGCCAGCTCACCAGGCGCGGGAGGAGGTCCTACCGAGCAGTACTTC. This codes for CASSPGAGGGPTEQYF.

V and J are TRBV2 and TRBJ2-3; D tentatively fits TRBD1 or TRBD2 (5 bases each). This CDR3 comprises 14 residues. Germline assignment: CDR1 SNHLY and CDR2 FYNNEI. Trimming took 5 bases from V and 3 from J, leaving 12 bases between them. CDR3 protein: CASSRLGTTDTQYF. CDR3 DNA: TGTGCCAGCAGTCGTTTGGGGACGACAGATACGCAGTATTTT.

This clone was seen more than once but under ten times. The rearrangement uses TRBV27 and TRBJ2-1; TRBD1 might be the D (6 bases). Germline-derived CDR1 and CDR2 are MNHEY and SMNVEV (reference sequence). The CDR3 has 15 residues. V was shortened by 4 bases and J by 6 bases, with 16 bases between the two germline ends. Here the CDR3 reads CASSWGGTQFNEQFF. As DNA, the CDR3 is TGTGCCAGCAGTTGGGGTGGGACACAATTCAATGAGCAGTTCTTC.

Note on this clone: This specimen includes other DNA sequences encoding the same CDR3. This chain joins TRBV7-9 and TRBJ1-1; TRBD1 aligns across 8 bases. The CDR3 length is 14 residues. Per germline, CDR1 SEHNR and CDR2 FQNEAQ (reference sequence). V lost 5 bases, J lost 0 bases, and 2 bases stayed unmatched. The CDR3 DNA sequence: TGTGCCAGCAGCCTACAGGGGGTGAACACTGAAGCTTTCTTT. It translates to CASSLQGVNTEAFF.

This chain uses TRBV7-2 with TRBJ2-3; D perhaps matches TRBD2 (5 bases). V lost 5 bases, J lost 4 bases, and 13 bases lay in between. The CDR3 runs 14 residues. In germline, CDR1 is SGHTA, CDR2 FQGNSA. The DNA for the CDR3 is TGTGCCAGCAGCCAAGTACTAGTTTCAGATACGCAGTATTTT. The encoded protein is CASSQVLVSDTQYF.

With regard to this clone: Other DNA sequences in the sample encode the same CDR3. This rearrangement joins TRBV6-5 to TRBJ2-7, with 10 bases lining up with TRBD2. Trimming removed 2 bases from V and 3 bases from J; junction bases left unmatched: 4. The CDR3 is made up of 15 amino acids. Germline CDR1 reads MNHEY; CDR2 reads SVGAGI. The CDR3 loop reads CASSYNPSGSYEQYF. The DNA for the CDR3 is TGTGCCAGCAGTTACAATCCTAGCGGGAGCTACGAGCAGTACTTC.

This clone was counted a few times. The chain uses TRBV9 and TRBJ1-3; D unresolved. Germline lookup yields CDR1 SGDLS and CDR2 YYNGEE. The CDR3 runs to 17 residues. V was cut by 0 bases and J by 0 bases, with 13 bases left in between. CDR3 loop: CASSVASGSISGNTIYF. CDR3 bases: TGTGCCAGCAGCGTAGCTTCGGGCTCAATCTCTGGAAACACCATATATTTT.

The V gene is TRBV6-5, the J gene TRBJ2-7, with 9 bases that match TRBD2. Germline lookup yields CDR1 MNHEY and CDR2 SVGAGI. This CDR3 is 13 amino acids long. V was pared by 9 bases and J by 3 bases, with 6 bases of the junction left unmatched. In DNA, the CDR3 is TGTGCCAGTAGCGGGAGTACCATCTACGAGCAGTACTTC. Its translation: CASSGSTIYEQYF.

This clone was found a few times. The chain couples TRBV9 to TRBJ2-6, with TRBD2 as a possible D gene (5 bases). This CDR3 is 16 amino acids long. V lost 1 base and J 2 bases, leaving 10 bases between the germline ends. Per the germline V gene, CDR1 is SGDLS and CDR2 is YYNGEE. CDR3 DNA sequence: TGTGCCAGCAGCGTAAGTAAGGGAGCTGGGGCCAACGTCCTGACTTTC. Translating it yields CASSVSKGAGANVLTF.

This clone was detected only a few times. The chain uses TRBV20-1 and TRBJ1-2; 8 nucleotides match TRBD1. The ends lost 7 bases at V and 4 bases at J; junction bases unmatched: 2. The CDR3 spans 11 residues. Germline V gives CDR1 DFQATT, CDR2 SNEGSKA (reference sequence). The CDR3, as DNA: TGCAGTGGGACAGGGACCTATGGCTACACCTTC. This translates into CSGTGTYGYTF.

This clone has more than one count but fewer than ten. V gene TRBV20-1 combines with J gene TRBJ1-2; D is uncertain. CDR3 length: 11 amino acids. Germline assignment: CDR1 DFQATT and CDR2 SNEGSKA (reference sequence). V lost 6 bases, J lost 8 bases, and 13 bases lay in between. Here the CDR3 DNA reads TGCAGTGCAACTTACACTTGGGGCTACACCTTC. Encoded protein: CSATYTWGYTF.

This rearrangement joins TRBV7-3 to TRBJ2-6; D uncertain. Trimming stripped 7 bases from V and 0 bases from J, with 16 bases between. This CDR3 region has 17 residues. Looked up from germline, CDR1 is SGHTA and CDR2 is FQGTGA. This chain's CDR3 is CASNSGPSISGANVLTF. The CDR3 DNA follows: TGTGCCAGCAACTCGGGCCCCTCAATCTCTGGGGCCAACGTCCTGACTTTC.

The DNA of the CDR3 is TGCAGCGTTGAAGGAACAGTCTCCTACAATGAGCAGTTCTTC. Protein sequence: CSVEGTVSYNEQFF. The rearrangement joins TRBV29-1 to TRBJ2-1; D is ambiguous. This CDR3 has 14 residues. Trimming stripped 1 base from V and 0 bases from J, with 7 bases between. Germline V gives CDR1 SQVTM, CDR2 ANQGSEA.

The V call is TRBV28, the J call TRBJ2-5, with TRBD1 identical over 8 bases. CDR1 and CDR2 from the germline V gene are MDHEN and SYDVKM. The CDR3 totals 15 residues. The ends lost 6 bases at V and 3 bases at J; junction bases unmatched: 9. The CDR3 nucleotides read TGTGCCAGCAGCCGCGGACAGGGATCGAAAGAGACCCAGTACTTC. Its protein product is CASSRGQGSKETQYF.

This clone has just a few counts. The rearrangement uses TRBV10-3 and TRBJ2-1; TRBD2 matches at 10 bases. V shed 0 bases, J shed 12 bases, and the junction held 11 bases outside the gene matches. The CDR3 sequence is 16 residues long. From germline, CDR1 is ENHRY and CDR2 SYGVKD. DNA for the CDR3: TGTGCCATCAGTGAGTCGAGGCTAGCGGGAGTTATGGGGCAGTTCTTC. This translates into CAISESRLAGVMGQFF.

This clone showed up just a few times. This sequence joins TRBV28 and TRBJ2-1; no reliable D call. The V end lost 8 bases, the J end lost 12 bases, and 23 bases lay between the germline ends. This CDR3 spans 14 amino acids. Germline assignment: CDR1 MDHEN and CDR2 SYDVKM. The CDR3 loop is CASPPVPSLWWQFF. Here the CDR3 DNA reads TGTGCCAGCCCGCCAGTACCAAGCCTGTGGTGGCAGTTCTTC. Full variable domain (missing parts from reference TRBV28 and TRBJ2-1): DVKVTQSSRYLVKRTGEKVFLECVQDMDHENMFWYRQDPGLGLRLIYFSYDVKMKEKGDIPEGYSVSREKKERFSLILESASTNQTSMYLCASPPVPSLWWQFFGPGTRLTVL.

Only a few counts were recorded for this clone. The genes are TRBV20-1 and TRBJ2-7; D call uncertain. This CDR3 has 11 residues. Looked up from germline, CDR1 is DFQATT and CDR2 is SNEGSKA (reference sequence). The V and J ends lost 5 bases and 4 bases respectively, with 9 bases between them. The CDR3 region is CSALDLYEQYF. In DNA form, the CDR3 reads TGCAGTGCTCTAGACCTATACGAGCAGTACTTC.

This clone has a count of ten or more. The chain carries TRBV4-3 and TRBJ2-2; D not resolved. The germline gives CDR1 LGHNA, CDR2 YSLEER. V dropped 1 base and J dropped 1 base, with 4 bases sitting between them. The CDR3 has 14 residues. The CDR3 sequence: CASSQVGNTGELFF. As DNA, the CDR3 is TGCGCCAGCAGCCAAGTGGGGAACACCGGGGAGCTGTTTTTT.